Listed below are T cell receptor beta chains from one sample, sequenced in a study of blood T cell repertoires in COVID-19. This table comes from immunoSEQ multiplex PCR, and its TCRdb copy is limited to in-frame clones, with some not included. The data contain under 200,000 clones, under 90% of them seen just once; the ten biggest clones take up roughly 3.4%. Sequencing input: PBMCs or T cells enriched from blood (not recorded which). The source is an older woman who had recovered from COVID-19. Each CDR3 is given with its conserved first and last residue. A D gene is named only where the DNA matches it firmly. Size is stated for part of the rows, as once, few or many counts, or as a class when the clone is expanded.

D | J | V | size | DNA | CDR3
- | TRBJ1-2 | TRBV12-3/TRBV12-4 | - | TGTGCCAGCAGTCGACAGGTCAGCTATGGCTACACCTTC | CASSRQVSYGYTF
- | TRBJ1-2 | TRBV7-3 | - | TGTGCCAGCAGCCCCCACGGAGGGAATGGCTACACCTTC | CASSPHGGNGYTF
- | TRBJ1-3 | TRBV4-1 | - | TGCGCCAGCAGCCAAGATTACGGCTCTGGAAACACCATATATTTT | CASSQDYGSGNTIYF
- | TRBJ1-2 | TRBV4-2 | few | TGTGCCAGCAGCCAAGTAGCGTATTCGGGGAACTATGGCTACACCTTC | CASSQVAYSGNYGYTF
TRBD1 | TRBJ1-1 | TRBV11-2 | once | TGTGCCAGCAGCTGGGACAGGCGAGACGCTGAAGCTTTCTTT | CASSWDRRDAEAFF
TRBD1 | TRBJ1-2 | TRBV2 | - | TGTGCCAGCAGTAGGGACAGGGGATCCAACTATGGCTACACCTTC | CASSRDRGSNYGYTF
- | TRBJ1-4 | TRBV4-1 | - | TGCGCCAGCAGCGCACCGGACATCAATGGGGAAAAACTGTTTTTT | CASSAPDINGEKLFF
TRBD1 | TRBJ1-1 | TRBV29-1 | once | TGCAGCGTTGAAAGGGTTTGGGGACAGGGTACTGAAGCTTTCTTT | CSVERVWGQGTEAFF
- | TRBJ1-2 | TRBV5-1 | few | TGCGCCAGCAGCTTTAAAGGACGACGGGATAGCGGGTTACGTGACTATGGCTACACCTTC | CASSFKGRRDSGLRDYGYTF
- | TRBJ2-1 | TRBV7-2 | - | TGTGCCAGCAGCTTAACCGGCAGGGATCGCGATGGGCAGTTCTTC | CASSLTGRDRDGQFF
TRBD1 | TRBJ1-6 | TRBV27 | - | TGTGCCAGCAGTTCCGGGACAGGGGCCTCCTATAATTCACCCCTCCACTTT | CASSSGTGASYNSPLHF
- | TRBJ1-1 | TRBV4-1 | - | TGCGCCAGCAGCCAAGACAATACAGGGCCTGAAGCTTTCTTT | CASSQDNTGPEAFF
- | TRBJ1-4 | TRBV19 | - | TGTGCCAGTAGCCGGTCGTATGAAAAACTGTTTTTT | CASSRSYEKLFF
- | TRBJ1-1 | TRBV4-1 | - | TGCGCCAGCAGCCCGATACAGGGCACTGAAGCTTTCTTT | CASSPIQGTEAFF
- | TRBJ1-1 | TRBV13 | - | TGTGCCAGCAGCTCCACAGTGAACACTGAAGCTTTCTTT | CASSSTVNTEAFF
TRBD2 | TRBJ2-5 | TRBV5-8 | - | TGTGCCAGCAGCTTGTCCTGGCTAGCGGGGGGGCCCGGGGAAGAGACCCAGTACTTC | CASSLSWLAGGPGEETQYF
- | TRBJ1-2 | TRBV2 | - | TGTGCCAGCAGAGAGGTGGGCTATGGCTACACCTTC | CASREVGYGYTF
TRBD1 | TRBJ2-3 | TRBV5-4 | - | TGTGCCAGCAGCCCACAGGGGATTGGGCAAAATACGCAGTATTTT | CASSPQGIGQNTQYF
TRBD1 | TRBJ1-6 | TRBV5-5 | - | TGTGCCAGCAGCACAAGGACAGGGTCTAATTCACCCCTCCACTTT | CASSTRTGSNSPLHF
- | TRBJ1-5 | TRBV6-2/TRBV6-3 | - | TGTGCCAGCAGTTACTCAGGGGCCGGGAATCAGCCCCAGCATTTT | CASSYSGAGNQPQHF
- | TRBJ2-3 | TRBV6-5 | - | TGTGCCAGCAGTTCTCTCACAGATACGCAGTATTTT | CASSSLTDTQYF
- | TRBJ1-6 | TRBV10-3 | - | TGTGCCATCAAAGACAGCACTAATTCACCCCTCCACTTT | CAIKDSTNSPLHF
TRBD2 | TRBJ2-5 | TRBV30 | - | TGTGCCTGGAGTTTTAGCGGGGGGGCCTTAGAGACCCAGTACTTC | CAWSFSGGALETQYF
TRBD1 | TRBJ2-7 | TRBV19 | - | TGTGCCAGTAGTAGGGACAGGGGGCTCGAGCAGTACTTC | CASSRDRGLEQYF
- | TRBJ1-6 | TRBV12-5 | - | TGTGCTAGTGGGGGCGATAATTCACCCCTCCACTTT | CASGGDNSPLHF
TRBD2 | TRBJ2-1 | TRBV19 | - | TGTGCCAGTAGTCTACTGACTAGCGCTAGCTCCTACAATGAGCAGTTCTTC | CASSLLTSASSYNEQFF
- | TRBJ2-7 | TRBV29-1 | - | TGCAGCGTTGTCGGGGAGGAGCAGTACTTC | CSVVGEEQYF
- | TRBJ2-7 | TRBV11-2 | - | TGTGCCAGCAGCGAAAAACTAGGGCAGACCTACGAGCAGTACTTC | CASSEKLGQTYEQYF
TRBD1 | TRBJ1-3 | TRBV18 | - | TGTGCCAGCTCACCGACTCCGGGACAGGGGGCCGGGAGTTCTGGAAACACCATATATTTT | CASSPTPGQGAGSSGNTIYF
TRBD1 | TRBJ1-1 | TRBV30 | - | TGTGCCTTACAGGGGGCGGTCACTGAAGCTTTCTTT | CALQGAVTEAFF
- | TRBJ2-7 | TRBV30 | - | TGTGCCTTACAAAGACGGGGCTCCTACGAGCAGTACTTC | CALQRRGSYEQYF
TRBD1 | TRBJ1-4 | TRBV18 | - | TGTGCCAGCTCACCAAGGGACAGATCTGAAAAACTGTTTTTT | CASSPRDRSEKLFF
- | TRBJ1-1 | TRBV29-1 | - | TGCAGCGTTGCCCGTGCGGGCGCCGAAGCTTTCTTT | CSVARAGAEAFF
- | TRBJ2-2 | TRBV9 | - | TGTGCCAGCAGCGTAGAAGGGGCCAGCGGGGAGCTGTTTTTT | CASSVEGASGELFF
TRBD2 | TRBJ2-7 | TRBV24-1 | - | TGTGCCACCAGTGAAGCGGGATACGAGCAGTACTTC | CATSEAGYEQYF
- | TRBJ1-3 | TRBV7-8 | - | TGTGCCAGCAGCTTAAATCAGGTCTCTGGAAACACCATATATTTT | CASSLNQVSGNTIYF
- | TRBJ2-5 | TRBV24-1 | - | TGTGCCACCAGTGCAGGGCAAGAGACCCAGTACTTC | CATSAGQETQYF
- | TRBJ2-5 | TRBV6-5 | - | TGTGCCAGCAGTTACTCGGAGGGACTCTTAGCCCGGTACTTC | CASSYSEGLLARYF
- | TRBJ1-4 | TRBV5-1 | - | TGCGCCAGCAGCTTGGCCCAGGGAGGGAGTGAAAAACTGTTTTTT | CASSLAQGGSEKLFF
TRBD1 | TRBJ1-1 | TRBV6-2/TRBV6-3 | - | TGTGCCAGCAGTACACGGACAGGCAACACTGAAGCTTTCTTT | CASSTRTGNTEAFF
- | TRBJ1-2 | TRBV6-1 | once | TGTGCCAGCAGTGAAGCGCTTGGACAAACAGGGAGGGGTGGCTACACCTTC | CASSEALGQTGRGGYTF